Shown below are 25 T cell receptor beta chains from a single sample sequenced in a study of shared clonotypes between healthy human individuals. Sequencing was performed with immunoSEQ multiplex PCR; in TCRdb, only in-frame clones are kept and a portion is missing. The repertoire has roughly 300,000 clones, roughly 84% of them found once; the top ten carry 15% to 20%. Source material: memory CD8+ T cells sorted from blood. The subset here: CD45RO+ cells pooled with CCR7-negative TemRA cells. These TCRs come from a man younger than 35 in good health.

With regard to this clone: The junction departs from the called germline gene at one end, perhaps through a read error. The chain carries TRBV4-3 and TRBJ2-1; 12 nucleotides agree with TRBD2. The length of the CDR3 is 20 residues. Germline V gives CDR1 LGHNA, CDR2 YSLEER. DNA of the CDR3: TGCGCCAGCAGACAAGATATCCCCGTATTACTAGCGGGAGGCTCCAATGAGCAGTTCTTC. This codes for CASRQDIPVLLAGGSNEQFF.

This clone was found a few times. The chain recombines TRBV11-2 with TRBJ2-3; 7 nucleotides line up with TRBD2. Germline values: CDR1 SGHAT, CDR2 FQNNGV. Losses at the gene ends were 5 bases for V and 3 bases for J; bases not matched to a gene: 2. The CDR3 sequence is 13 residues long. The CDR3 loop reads CASSDSGTDTQYF. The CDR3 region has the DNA TGTGCCAGCAGCGATAGCGGGACAGATACGCAGTATTTT.

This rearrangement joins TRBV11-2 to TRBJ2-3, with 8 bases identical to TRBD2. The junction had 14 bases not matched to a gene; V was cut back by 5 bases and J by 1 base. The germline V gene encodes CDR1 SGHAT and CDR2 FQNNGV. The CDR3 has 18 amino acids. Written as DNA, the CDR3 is TGTGCCAGCAGCCCGATCATAATAGCGACTAGCGGCACAGATACGCAGTATTTT. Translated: CASSPIIIATSGTDTQYF.

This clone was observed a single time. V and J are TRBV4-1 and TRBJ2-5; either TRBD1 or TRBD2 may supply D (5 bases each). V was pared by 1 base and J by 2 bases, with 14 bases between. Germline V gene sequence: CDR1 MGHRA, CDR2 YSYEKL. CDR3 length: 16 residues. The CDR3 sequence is CASSQAGTGKQETQYF. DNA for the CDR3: TGCGCCAGCAGCCAAGCCGGGACCGGTAAACAAGAGACCCAGTACTTC.

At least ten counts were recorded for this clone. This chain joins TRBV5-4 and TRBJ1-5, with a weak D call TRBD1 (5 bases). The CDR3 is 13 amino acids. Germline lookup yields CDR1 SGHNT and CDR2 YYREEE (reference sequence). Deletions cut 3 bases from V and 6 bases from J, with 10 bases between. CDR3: CASSSGPTQPQHF. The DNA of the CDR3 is TGTGCCAGCAGCTCGGGACCGACTCAGCCCCAGCATTTT.

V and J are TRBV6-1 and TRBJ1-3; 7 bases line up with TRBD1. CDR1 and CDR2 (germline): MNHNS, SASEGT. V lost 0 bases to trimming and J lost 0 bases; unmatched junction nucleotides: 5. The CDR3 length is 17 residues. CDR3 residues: CASSEAGGGLSGNTIYF. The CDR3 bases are TGTGCCAGCAGTGAAGCTGGAGGGGGCCTCTCTGGAAACACCATATATTTT.

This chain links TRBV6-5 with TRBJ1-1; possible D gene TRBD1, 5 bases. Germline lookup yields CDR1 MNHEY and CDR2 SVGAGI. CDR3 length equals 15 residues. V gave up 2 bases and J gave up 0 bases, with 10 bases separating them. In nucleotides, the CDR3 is TGTGCCAGCAGTTACACGGGGCTCATGAACACTGAAGCTTTCTTT. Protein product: CASSYTGLMNTEAFF.

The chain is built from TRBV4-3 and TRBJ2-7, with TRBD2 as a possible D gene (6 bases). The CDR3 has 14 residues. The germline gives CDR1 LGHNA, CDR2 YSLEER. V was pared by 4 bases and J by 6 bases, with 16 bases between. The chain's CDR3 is CASSLSPLGGEQYF. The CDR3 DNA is TGCGCCAGCAGCCTCTCTCCTCTGGGGGGCGAGCAGTACTTC.

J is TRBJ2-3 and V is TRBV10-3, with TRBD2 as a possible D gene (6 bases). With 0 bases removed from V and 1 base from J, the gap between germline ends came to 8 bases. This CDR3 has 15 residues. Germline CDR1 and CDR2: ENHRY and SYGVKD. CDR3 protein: CAISESASGTDTQYF. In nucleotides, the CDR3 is TGTGCCATCAGTGAGTCGGCTAGCGGCACAGATACGCAGTATTTT.

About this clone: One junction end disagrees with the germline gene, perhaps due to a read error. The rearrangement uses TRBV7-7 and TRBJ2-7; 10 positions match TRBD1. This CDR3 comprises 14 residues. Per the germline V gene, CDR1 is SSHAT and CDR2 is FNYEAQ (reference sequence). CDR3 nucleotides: TGTGCTAGCAGCTTTGGACAGGGGGAGAACGAGCAGTACTTC. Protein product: CASSFGQGENEQYF.

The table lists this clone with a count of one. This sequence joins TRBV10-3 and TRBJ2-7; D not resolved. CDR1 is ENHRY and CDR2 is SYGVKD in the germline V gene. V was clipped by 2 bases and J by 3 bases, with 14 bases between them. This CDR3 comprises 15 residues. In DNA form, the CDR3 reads TGTGCCATCAGTGAGGGTGGGAACGCCCTCTACGAGCAGTACTTC. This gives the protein CAISEGGNALYEQYF.

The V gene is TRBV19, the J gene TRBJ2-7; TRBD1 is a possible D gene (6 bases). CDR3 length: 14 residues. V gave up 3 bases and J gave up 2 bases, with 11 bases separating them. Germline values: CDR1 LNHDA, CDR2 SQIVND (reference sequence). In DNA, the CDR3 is TGTGCCAGTAGTATCAGGGGTTTGCCCTACGAGCAGTACTTC. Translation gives CASSIRGLPYEQYF.

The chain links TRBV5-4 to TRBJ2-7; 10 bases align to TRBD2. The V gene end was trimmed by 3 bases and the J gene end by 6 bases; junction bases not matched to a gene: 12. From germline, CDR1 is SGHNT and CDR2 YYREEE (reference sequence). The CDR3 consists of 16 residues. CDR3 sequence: CASSSTTSGPLGEQYF. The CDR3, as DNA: TGTGCCAGCAGCTCCACGACTAGCGGGCCTTTGGGCGAGCAGTACTTC.

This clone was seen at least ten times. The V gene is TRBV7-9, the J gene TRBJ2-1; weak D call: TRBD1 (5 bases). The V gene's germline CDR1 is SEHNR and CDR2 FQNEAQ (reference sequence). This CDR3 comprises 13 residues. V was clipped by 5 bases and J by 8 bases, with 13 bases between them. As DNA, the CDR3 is TGTGCCAGCAGCCCCACAGGTCCCGATGAGCAGTTCTTC. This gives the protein CASSPTGPDEQFF.

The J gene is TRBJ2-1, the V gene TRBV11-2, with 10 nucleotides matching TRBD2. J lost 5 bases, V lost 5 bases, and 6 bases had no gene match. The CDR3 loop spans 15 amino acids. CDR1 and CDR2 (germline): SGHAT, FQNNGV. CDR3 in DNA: TGTGCCAGCAGCGCGGGACTAGCGATCAACAATGAGCAGTTCTTC. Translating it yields CASSAGLAINNEQFF.

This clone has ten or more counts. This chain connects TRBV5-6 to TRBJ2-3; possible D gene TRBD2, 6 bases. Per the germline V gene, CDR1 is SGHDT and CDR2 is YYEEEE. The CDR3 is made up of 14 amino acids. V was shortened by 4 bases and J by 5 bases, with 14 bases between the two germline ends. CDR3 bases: TGTGCCAGCAGCACGGGACTCCAGGAAGATACGCAGTATTTT. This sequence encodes CASSTGLQEDTQYF.

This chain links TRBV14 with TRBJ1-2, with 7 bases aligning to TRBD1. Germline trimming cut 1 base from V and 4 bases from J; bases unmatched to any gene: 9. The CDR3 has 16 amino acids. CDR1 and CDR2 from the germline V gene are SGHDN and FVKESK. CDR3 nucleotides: TGTGCCAGCAGCCAAGGGGCCGGGACAGAATTCTATGGCTACACCTTC. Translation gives CASSQGAGTEFYGYTF. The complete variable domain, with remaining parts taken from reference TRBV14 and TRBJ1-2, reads EAGVTQFPSHSVIEKGQTVTLRCDPISGHDNLYWYRRVMGKEIKFLLHFVKESKQDESGMPNNRFLAERTGGTYSTLKVQPAELEDSGVYFCASSQGAGTEFYGYTFGSGTRLTVV.

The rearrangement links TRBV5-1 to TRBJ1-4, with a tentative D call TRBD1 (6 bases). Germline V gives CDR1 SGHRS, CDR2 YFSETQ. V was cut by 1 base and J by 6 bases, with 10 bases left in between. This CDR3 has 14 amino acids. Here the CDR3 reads CASSLTGTDEKLFF. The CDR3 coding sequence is TGCGCCAGCAGCTTGACAGGGACCGATGAAAAACTGTTTTTT.

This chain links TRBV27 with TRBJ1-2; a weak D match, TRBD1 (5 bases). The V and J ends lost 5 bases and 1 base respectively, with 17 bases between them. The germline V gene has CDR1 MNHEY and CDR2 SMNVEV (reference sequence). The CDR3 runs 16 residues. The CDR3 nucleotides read TGTGCCAGCAGTGGTTTAAAACCGGGGGATAACTATGGCTACACCTTC. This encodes CASSGLKPGDNYGYTF.

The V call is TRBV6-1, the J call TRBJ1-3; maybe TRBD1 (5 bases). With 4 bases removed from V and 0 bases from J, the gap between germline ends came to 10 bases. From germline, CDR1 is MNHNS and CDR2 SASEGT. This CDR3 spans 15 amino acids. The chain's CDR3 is CASSVDSSSGNTIYF. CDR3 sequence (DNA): TGTGCCAGCAGTGTTGACAGCAGCTCTGGAAACACCATATATTTT.

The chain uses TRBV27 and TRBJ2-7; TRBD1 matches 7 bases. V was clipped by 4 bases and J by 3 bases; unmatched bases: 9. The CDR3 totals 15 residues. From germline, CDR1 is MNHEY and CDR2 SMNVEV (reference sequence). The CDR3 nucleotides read TGTGCCAGCAGTTCCACTCCGGGACAGAACTACGAGCAGTACTTC. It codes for CASSSTPGQNYEQYF.

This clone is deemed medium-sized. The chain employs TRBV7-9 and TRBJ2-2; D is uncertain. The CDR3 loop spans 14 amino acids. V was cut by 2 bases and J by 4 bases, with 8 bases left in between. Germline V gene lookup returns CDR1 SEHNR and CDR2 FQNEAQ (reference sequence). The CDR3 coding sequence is TGTGCCAGCAGCTTATTAACGAGCACCGGGGAGCTGTTTTTT. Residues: CASSLLTSTGELFF.

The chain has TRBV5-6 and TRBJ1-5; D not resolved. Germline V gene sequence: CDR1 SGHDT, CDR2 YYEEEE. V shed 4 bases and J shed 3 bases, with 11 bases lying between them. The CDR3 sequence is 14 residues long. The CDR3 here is CASSLRWVNQPQHF. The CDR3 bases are TGTGCCAGCAGCCTTCGCTGGGTCAATCAGCCCCAGCATTTT. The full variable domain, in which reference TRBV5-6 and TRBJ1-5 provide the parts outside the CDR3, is DAGVTQSPTHLIKTRGQQVTLRCSPKSGHDTVSWYQQALGQGPQFIFQYYEEEERQRGNFPDRFSGHQFPNYSSELNVNALLLGDSALYLCASSLRWVNQPQHFGDGTRLSIL.

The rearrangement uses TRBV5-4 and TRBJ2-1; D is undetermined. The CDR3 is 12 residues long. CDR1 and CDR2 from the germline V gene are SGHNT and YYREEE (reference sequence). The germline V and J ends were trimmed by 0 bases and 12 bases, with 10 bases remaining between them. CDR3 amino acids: CASSLGLKGQFF. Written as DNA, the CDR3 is TGTGCCAGCAGCTTGGGTCTTAAAGGGCAGTTCTTC.

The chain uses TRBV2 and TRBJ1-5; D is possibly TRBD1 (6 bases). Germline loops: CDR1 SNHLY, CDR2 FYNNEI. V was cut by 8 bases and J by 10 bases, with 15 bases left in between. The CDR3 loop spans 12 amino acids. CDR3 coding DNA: TGTGCCAGCGAGGGGGACGAGAAACCCCAGCATTTT. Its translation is CASEGDEKPQHF.